This TCR beta chain was documented in a study of T-cell memory formation after mild COVID-19 (TCRdb year 2021). General notes on the study: TCR sequence clusters from the two donors were found to be largely donor specific. T-cell clones expanding and contracting after mild COVID-19 in two donors were tracked by longitudinal TCRalpha and TCRbeta repertoire sequencing. The cohort comprised two young, previously healthy adult volunteers, one female and one male.

Sequencing was performed on an Illumina NovaSeq 6000. Using 5'RACE with constant-segment primers, TCRalpha and TCRbeta cDNA libraries were constructed, with sample barcodes and unique molecular identifiers added in the process. Trizol reagent was used to extract RNA from every sample. Libraries were amplified in two PCR steps, with a second sample barcode and Illumina TruSeq adapters added in the second step. Sequencing of the libraries was done on an Illumina NovaSeq, producing 2 x 150 bp paired-end reads. The original pipeline was this. With migec v1.2.7, reads were demultiplexed and then collapsed into UMI-guided consensus sequences. With mixcr v2.1.11, UMI consensuses were aligned to TRA and TRB V and J templates and assembled into clonotypes. A clonotype was counted as expanded or contracted only if both edgeR and NoisET called the change significant, with noise models trained on biological replicates. For edgeR calls, a false discovery rate-adjusted p below 0.01 and a log2 fold-change threshold of 1 were applied. As an exploratory analysis of dynamics, max-normalized trajectories of the 1000 most abundant clonotypes were examined by PCA with hierarchical clustering. Separately sequenced CD4+ and CD8+ repertoires were used to assign the CD4 or CD8 phenotype of responding clones. The public reads were run again by TCRdb, first through fastp at Q25 and then through MiXCR, and only productive beta chains were kept. Rows matching on CDR3 protein sequence are summarized as one entry with the most common DNA and genes. The V and J calls were not made by the authors but by TCRdb's processing. This sample lists 150,000 to 200,000 distinct CDR3 sequences; roughly 10% were detected once. About 3.8% of the sample is held by the ten biggest clonotypes.

PBMCs were isolated by Ficoll-Paque density gradient centrifugation. On this clonotype: Which antigen it targets is not known. Being one base from a much bigger clone, this may be a read error.

The paper's findings and limits, for the study overall: Some responding clones were found in pre-infection memory, which suggests that pre-existing cross-reactive memory T cells took part in the SARS-CoV-2 response. From day 15 to 85, contracting clones showed balanced CD4/CD8 phenotypes, whereas a second wave of clones that expanded from day 15 to 37 leaned towards CD4+. The second-wave clones that peaked on day 37 were not confirmed to be SARS-CoV-2 specific. Only a couple of mild cases were covered in the study, and larger cohorts including severe cases with pre-infection samples were considered necessary. Contracting CD4+ clones turned up mainly in the CM and EM memory subsets, whereas EMRA was where CD8+ clones were enriched.

CDR3 length: 14 amino acids, cysteine to phenylalanine. Just CDR3 DNA is preserved here, 42 bases in frame from base 1. At the junction V is shortened by 6 bases and J by 11 bases, with 20 bases in between. The chain uses TRBV12-3 or TRBV12-4 and TRBJ2-1, with TRBD2 as a weak D call on 6 bases. This receptor was identified in a man between 18 and 35 years old who had mild COVID-19 (a few samples of this study predate the infection). The sample titles of this study are shuffled in the database, so cell type and time point are left out; the donor was told from shared clones. Input material: PBMCs or a T cell subset sorted from them (not recorded which). The nucleotide sequence is TGTGCCAGCAGGGCTCTAGCGTGGCGGGCGCAGCAGTTCTTC. Protein translation: CASRALAWRAQQFF.